A selection of T cell receptor beta chains follows, all from one sample in a study of preoperative IRX-2 immunotherapy in early breast cancer. Assay used: immunoSEQ multiplex PCR; TCRdb lists only in-frame clones, some missing. The profile covers around 95,000 clones, with roughly 90% appearing a single time and around 2% taken by the ten largest. The specimen was tumor tissue, collected after IRX-2 immunotherapy. These receptor sequences come from a human donor with breast cancer. Both conserved end residues are part of each CDR3. A D gene is named only where the DNA matches it firmly. Clone size is shown for a subset of rows, as once, few, many or a class of expanded clone.

TRBJ1-5	once	TRBV4-1	.	CASSQRQGNQPQHF	TGCGCCAGCAGCCAACGACAGGGCAATCAGCCCCAGCATTTT
TRBJ2-5	.	TRBV19	TRBD2	CASSNSGRTGETQYF	TGTGCCAGTTCGAATAGCGGGAGGACTGGGGAGACCCAGTACTTC
TRBJ2-1	.	TRBV6-8	.	CASNDAYFNEQFF	TGTGCCAGCAATGACGCGTACTTCAATGAGCAGTTCTTC
TRBJ1-1	.	TRBV6-7	.	CASSARLEAFF	TGTGCCAGCAGTGCCCGGCTTGAAGCTTTCTTT
TRBJ1-2	.	TRBV19	.	CASSIEALYGYTF	TGTGCCAGTAGTATAGAGGCATTATATGGCTACACCTTC
TRBJ2-1	.	TRBV14	TRBD2	CASSLSGGSYNEQFF	TGTGCCAGCAGCCTTAGCGGGGGTTCCTACAATGAGCAGTTCTTC
TRBJ2-7	.	TRBV5-1	.	CASSPGTPLYEQYF	TGCGCCAGCAGCCCCGGGACACCTCTCTACGAGCAGTACTTC
TRBJ1-3	.	TRBV19	TRBD1	CASSSGQGGSGNTIYF	TGTGCCAGTAGTTCGGGACAGGGGGGCTCTGGAAACACCATATATTTT
TRBJ1-6	.	TRBV6-8	.	CASSGEPAEYNSPLHF	TGTGCCAGCAGTGGAGAGCCAGCTGAATATAATTCACCCCTCCACTTT
TRBJ2-1	.	TRBV12-5	.	CAARRQGGNEQFF	TGTGCCGCCAGACGACAAGGGGGCAATGAGCAGTTCTTC
TRBJ1-6	.	TRBV28	.	CASSLQGLRDSPLHF	TGTGCCAGCAGTTTGCAGGGGCTCAGGGATTCACCCCTCCACTTT
TRBJ1-1	.	TRBV30	.	CAWSRGTEAFF	TGTGCCTGGAGTCGAGGGACTGAAGCTTTCTTT
TRBJ1-1	.	TRBV28	.	CASRVPGRNLNTEAFF	TGTGCCAGCAGAGTCCCGGGACGGAATTTGAACACTGAAGCTTTCTTT
TRBJ2-1	.	TRBV28	.	CASSLKGGEQFF	TGTGCCAGCAGTTTGAAGGGAGGTGAGCAGTTCTTC
TRBJ1-1	.	TRBV18	.	CASSPGQDNTEAFF	TGTGCCAGCTCACCGGGACAAGACAACACTGAAGCTTTCTTT
TRBJ1-1	.	TRBV22-1	.	CASSRGQGGTEAFF	TGTGCCAGCAGCAGGGGACAGGGAGGCACTGAAGCTTTCTTT
TRBJ2-1	.	TRBV7-6	.	CASRRGDSYNEQFF	TGTGCCAGCAGGAGGGGGGACAGTTACAATGAGCAGTTCTTC
TRBJ2-1	.	TRBV14	TRBD2	CASSQSGGNEQFF	TGTGCCAGCAGCCAATCGGGGGGTAATGAGCAGTTCTTC
TRBJ1-2	.	TRBV29-1	.	CSSRGVSDGYTF	TGCAGCTCAAGGGGGGTCTCGGATGGCTACACCTTC
TRBJ1-3	.	TRBV19	TRBD1	CASSPLDRDGNTIYF	TGTGCCAGTAGTCCCCTAGACAGGGACGGAAACACCATATATTTT
TRBJ2-5	.	TRBV5-1	TRBD1	CASRLDRGRETQYF	TGCGCCAGCAGGCTGGACAGGGGGCGAGAGACCCAGTACTTC
TRBJ1-1	.	TRBV29-1	.	CSAGTRAGSTEAFF	TGCAGCGCCGGGACTCGGGCGGGCAGCACTGAAGCTTTCTTT
TRBJ1-1	.	TRBV6-8	.	CASLNRVTRTEAFF	TGTGCCAGCCTAAACAGGGTTACTCGCACTGAAGCTTTCTTT
TRBJ2-1	.	TRBV6-8	TRBD2	CASSYGTSASNEQFF	TGTGCCAGCAGTTATGGGACTAGTGCGTCCAATGAGCAGTTCTTC
TRBJ2-6	few	TRBV10-1	.	CASGDSGANVLTF	TGCGCCAGCGGGGACTCTGGGGCCAACGTCCTGACTTTC
TRBJ1-1	.	TRBV11-3	TRBD1	CASSSGQGARLDTEAFF	TGTGCCAGCAGCTCGGGACAGGGGGCCCGGTTGGACACTGAAGCTTTCTTT
TRBJ2-3	.	TRBV28	TRBD2	CASTRLAQRDTQYF	TGTGCCAGCACCCGACTAGCTCAACGAGATACGCAGTATTTT
TRBJ1-6	.	TRBV30	.	CAWSYRDSPLHF	TGTGCCTGGAGTTACAGGGACTCACCCCTCCACTTT
TRBJ1-4	.	TRBV12-5	TRBD1	CASGRGQGGEKLFF	TGTGCTAGTGGCCGGGGACAGGGAGGTGAAAAACTGTTTTTT
TRBJ2-1	.	TRBV7-1	.	CASSSGLPNEQFF	TGTGCCAGCAGCTCGGGACTCCCCAATGAGCAGTTCTTC
TRBJ2-1	.	TRBV18	.	CASSPPQQASYNEQFF	TGTGCCAGCTCACCACCCCAACAGGCCTCCTACAATGAGCAGTTCTTC
TRBJ1-1	.	TRBV18	.	CASSPKGNGEAFF	TGTGCCAGCTCACCCAAGGGTAATGGTGAAGCTTTCTTT
TRBJ2-6	large	TRBV11-3	.	CASSVQAGANVLTF	TGTGCCAGCAGCGTTCAGGCCGGGGCCAACGTCCTGACTTTC
TRBJ1-6	.	TRBV7-1	.	CASSRPGTVNSPLHF	TGTGCCAGCAGCCGTCCCGGGACGGTAAATTCACCCCTCCACTTT
TRBJ1-3	.	TRBV7-8	.	CASSQPWTTQGSGNTIYF	TGTGCCAGCAGCCAACCCTGGACAACACAGGGTTCTGGAAACACCATATATTTT
TRBJ1-3	.	TRBV19	.	CASNTRGNRNTIYF	TGTGCCAGTAACACTCGGGGGAACCGAAACACCATATATTTT
TRBJ1-3	.	TRBV19	.	CASREASSGNTIYF	TGTGCCAGTAGAGAGGCGAGCTCTGGAAACACCATATATTTT
TRBJ1-4	.	TRBV2	.	CASSAIPAREKLFF	TGTGCCAGCAGTGCCATCCCAGCGAGGGAAAAACTGTTTTTT
TRBJ2-6	.	TRBV30	.	CAWRKGASGANVLTF	TGTGCCTGGAGAAAAGGGGCCTCTGGGGCCAACGTCCTGACTTTC
TRBJ2-2	.	TRBV5-1	.	CASSLAGSGNTGELFF	TGCGCCAGCAGCTTGGCGGGTAGCGGCAACACCGGGGAGCTGTTTTTT
TRBJ2-7	.	TRBV28	.	CASSSYTGGLYEQYF	TGTGCCAGCAGCTCGTACACCGGGGGGCTATACGAGCAGTACTTC
TRBJ1-4	.	TRBV14	.	CASSLTGNEKLFF	TGTGCCAGCAGCCTTACGGGGAATGAAAAACTGTTTTTT
TRBJ2-7	once	TRBV4-1	.	CASSQPPGKSSYEQYF	TGCGCCAGCAGCCAACCCCCGGGGAAGAGCTCCTACGAGCAGTACTTC
TRBJ1-2	once	TRBV19	.	CASSLDGTYGYTF	TGTGCCAGTAGCCTCGACGGGACGTATGGCTACACCTTC
TRBJ2-1	.	TRBV10-2	.	CASSADLTAHNEQFF	TGCGCCAGCAGTGCAGATCTGACAGCTCACAATGAGCAGTTCTTC
TRBJ1-1	.	TRBV29-1	.	CSVEDPIAGRLTEAFF	TGCAGCGTTGAAGATCCGATTGCAGGAAGACTCACTGAAGCTTTCTTT
TRBJ1-4	.	TRBV6-8	.	CASSYRPPAVWEKLFF	TGTGCCAGCAGTTACCGCCCACCGGCCGTTTGGGAAAAACTGTTTTTT
TRBJ2-2	.	TRBV11-3	.	CASSSILSGTVAGELFF	TGTGCCAGCAGCTCAATACTAAGCGGGACAGTGGCCGGGGAGCTGTTTTTT